This T cell receptor beta chain came from a study of T cells in Graves' hyperthyroidism and ophthalmopathy. Whole-study findings and limits: Expanded thyroid clonotypes (above 0.001) were mostly also found in blood.

Lactation, pregnancy, other autoimmune disease or uncontrolled infection led to exclusion of patients. This clonotype occurred a few times. Its antigen is currently unknown. TCR beta CDR3 regions were amplified from RNA. First-round RT-PCR of the TCR CDR3 relied on the HTBI primer set. Each CDR3 protein gets one entry after TCRdb re-called the multiplex PCR reads with MiXCR. Of 250,000 to 400,000 distinct CDR3 sequences in the sample, approximately 13% were seen once. The CDR3 extends over 17 amino acids. Unmatched junction bases numbered 14, after V lost 4 bases and J lost 6 bases. The germline CDR1 and CDR2 sequences are SGHTS and YDEGEE.

The V gene is TRBV5-8, the J gene TRBJ1-4; 8 nucleotides agree with TRBD1. Sequenced material: blood. This TCR came from a woman in her thirties or forties with Graves' ophthalmopathy. CDR3: CASSGGQVGPGDEKLFF. DNA for the CDR3: TGTGCCAGCAGCGGGGGACAGGTCGGCCCAGGGGATGAAAAACTGTTTTTT.